This is a list of T cell receptor beta chains from one sample in a study of blood T cell repertoires in COVID-19. Repertoires were generated with immunoSEQ multiplex PCR, while TCRdb's copy carries only in-frame clones and drops some. The sample yields 190,000 or so clones, approximately 85% seen once. Source material: peripheral blood. The source is a woman aged 80 or over with acute or convalescent COVID-19. CDR3s include the opening cysteine and the closing phenylalanine or tryptophan. D genes are given only for firm matches. Size tells how often a clone was seen (once, few, many) or the class of an expanded clone, and some rows leave it out.

TRBV6-2/TRBV6-3,-,TRBJ2-3,TRBD2,CASGLAGGTDTQYF,TGTGCCAGCGGCCTAGCGGGGGGCACAGATACGCAGTATTTT
TRBV7-6,-,TRBJ2-1,-,CASSSLARLSHNEQFF,TGTGCCAGCAGCTCCTTAGCCCGCCTCTCCCACAATGAGCAGTTCTTC
TRBV19,-,TRBJ1-2,TRBD1,CASSADRGNYGYTF,TGTGCCAGTAGTGCGGACAGGGGAAACTATGGCTACACCTTC
TRBV7-8,-,TRBJ2-2,-,CASSSSPPPFGELFF,TGTGCCAGCAGCTCCTCCCCCCCTCCTTTCGGGGAGCTGTTTTTT
TRBV18,-,TRBJ1-3,-,CASSPLTRGGSGNTIYF,TGTGCCAGCTCACCACTCACCAGGGGTGGATCTGGAAACACCATATATTTT
TRBV6-6,-,TRBJ1-1,-,CASSYLGPLNTEAFF,TGTGCCAGCAGTTACTTGGGCCCCCTAAACACTGAAGCTTTCTTT
TRBV24-1,once,TRBJ2-7,-,CATSDPLPPYEQYF,TGTGCCACCAGTGATCCCCTCCCCCCCTACGAGCAGTACTTC
TRBV6-5,-,TRBJ1-5,TRBD1,CAIDRGPLSNQPQHF,TGTGCCATCGACAGGGGTCCCCTTAGCAATCAGCCCCAGCATTTT
TRBV19,-,TRBJ1-1,-,CASSGTRNTEAFF,TGTGCCAGTAGCGGGACAAGAAACACTGAAGCTTTCTTT
TRBV19,-,TRBJ1-5,-,CASRVRDNQPQHF,TGTGCCAGTAGGGTCAGGGACAATCAGCCCCAGCATTTT
TRBV5-1,-,TRBJ1-5,-,CASSPLGHVNQPQHF,TGCGCCAGCAGCCCGCTGGGGCATGTTAATCAGCCCCAGCATTTT
TRBV19,few,TRBJ2-1,TRBD2,CASSTRTSGNSDEQFF,TGTGCCAGTAGTACCAGGACTAGCGGGAATAGCGATGAGCAGTTCTTC
TRBV12-3/TRBV12-4,-,TRBJ1-2,-,CASSWRTDGYTF,TGTGCCAGCAGTTGGCGGACAGACGGCTACACCTTC
TRBV18,once,TRBJ1-2,-,CASSPQLAVQANYGYTF,TGTGCCAGCTCACCACAACTAGCGGTTCAAGCTAACTATGGCTACACCTTC
TRBV7-8,-,TRBJ1-2,TRBD1,CASSLDNRGYGYTF,TGTGCCAGCAGCTTAGACAACAGGGGCTATGGCTACACCTTC
TRBV5-4,-,TRBJ1-3,TRBD1,CASSLDSGTENTIYF,TGTGCCAGCAGCTTGGATTCAGGGACAGAAAACACCATATATTTT
TRBV3-1/TRBV3-2,once,TRBJ2-1,-,CASSQDKFQSYNEQFF,TGTGCCAGCAGCCAAGATAAATTTCAGTCTTACAATGAGCAGTTCTTC
TRBV9,-,TRBJ1-6,TRBD1,CASSHTGTENSPLHF,TGTGCCAGCAGCCATACCGGGACAGAGAATTCACCCCTCCACTTT
TRBV12-3/TRBV12-4,-,TRBJ1-5,-,CASSFRGTQPQHF,TGTGCCAGCAGTTTTCGGGGGACTCAGCCCCAGCATTTT
TRBV18,-,TRBJ2-5,TRBD1,CASSPEGQGEETQYF,TGTGCCAGCTCACCCGAAGGACAGGGGGAAGAGACCCAGTACTTC
TRBV18,-,TRBJ1-4,TRBD1,CASSPPGQSNEKLFF,TGTGCCAGCTCACCACCGGGACAGAGTAATGAAAAACTGTTTTTT
TRBV15,-,TRBJ2-2,TRBD2,CATSNRLAANTGELFF,TGTGCCACCAGCAACCGACTAGCAGCGAACACCGGGGAGCTGTTTTTT
TRBV5-4,-,TRBJ2-3,TRBD2,CASSLEVSGSADTQYF,TGTGCCAGCAGCTTGGAGGTTAGCGGGAGTGCAGATACGCAGTATTTT
TRBV13,-,TRBJ2-1,TRBD1,CASSFRQGLFF,TGTGCCAGCAGTTTCCGACAGGGGCTGTTCTTC
TRBV7-6,few,TRBJ2-2,-,CASSLNLGGGLNTGELFF,TGTGCCAGCAGCTTAAATTTGGGCGGGGGCTTGAACACCGGGGAGCTGTTTTTT
TRBV9,-,TRBJ1-6,-,CASSSLPVAGSPLHF,TGTGCCAGCAGCTCCCTACCGGTGGCGGGTTCACCCCTCCACTTT
TRBV2,-,TRBJ1-4,TRBD1,CASSPRQGAINEKLFF,TGTGCCAGCAGCCCTCGGCAGGGGGCAATTAATGAAAAACTGTTTTTT
TRBV28,-,TRBJ1-2,-,CASSSRYGYTF,TGTGCCAGCAGTTCTCGCTATGGCTACACCTTC
TRBV7-2,-,TRBJ2-2,TRBD1,CASGYNRGRANTGELFF,TGTGCCAGCGGATACAACAGGGGGCGAGCGAACACCGGGGAGCTGTTTTTT
TRBV5-1,-,TRBJ1-3,TRBD1,CASSQQGAAGNTIYF,TGCGCCAGCAGCCAACAGGGGGCAGCTGGAAACACCATATATTTT
TRBV5-4,-,TRBJ2-7,TRBD1,CASSPGTGYHEQYF,TGTGCCAGCAGCCCTGGGACAGGCTACCACGAGCAGTACTTC
TRBV9,-,TRBJ2-1,TRBD2,CASSLGLAVYNEQFF,TGTGCCAGCAGCCTTGGACTAGCGGTCTACAATGAGCAGTTCTTC
TRBV9,-,TRBJ2-5,TRBD2,CASSSTSATRETQYF,TGTGCCAGCAGCTCCACTAGCGCAACCCGAGAGACCCAGTACTTC
TRBV3-1/TRBV3-2,once,TRBJ1-2,TRBD1,CASSQRGGRNYGYTF,TGTGCCAGCAGCCAAAGAGGGGGCCGTAACTATGGCTACACCTTC
TRBV19,-,TRBJ1-2,-,CASSIGQDYGYTF,TGTGCCAGTAGTATAGGACAGGACTATGGCTACACCTTC
TRBV5-1,-,TRBJ2-3,TRBD2,CASSLGLAGGTDTQYF,TGCGCCAGCAGCTTGGGTTTAGCGGGAGGCACAGATACGCAGTATTTT
TRBV27,few,TRBJ1-2,-,CASSLSRRNYGYTF,TGTGCCAGCAGTTTATCGCGGCGGAACTATGGCTACACCTTC
TRBV11-2,once,TRBJ1-3,-,CASTPRQAGNTIYF,TGTGCCAGCACCCCAAGACAGGCTGGAAACACCATATATTTT
TRBV11-3,-,TRBJ2-5,TRBD2,CASSLGLAGVQETQYF,TGTGCCAGCAGCTTAGGACTAGCGGGGGTGCAAGAGACCCAGTACTTC
TRBV5-8,-,TRBJ1-2,-,CASSLKGTGVYGYTF,TGTGCCAGCAGCTTGAAAGGGACGGGAGTTTATGGCTACACCTTC
TRBV11-3,-,TRBJ2-2,-,CASSRLRDTGELFF,TGTGCCAGCAGCCGCCTCAGGGACACCGGGGAGCTGTTTTTT
TRBV10-3,few,TRBJ2-7,-,CAISDPGFPYEQYF,TGTGCCATCAGTGACCCAGGATTCCCCTACGAGCAGTACTTC
TRBV10-3,-,TRBJ2-3,TRBD2,CATGETGGPTDTQYF,TGTGCCACGGGGGAAACGGGGGGGCCCACAGATACGCAGTATTTT
TRBV15,-,TRBJ1-1,-,CATSGTGANTEAFF,TGTGCCACCAGCGGTACAGGAGCTAACACTGAAGCTTTCTTT
TRBV4-2,-,TRBJ2-3,TRBD2,CASSQDGGLALTTDTQYF,TGTGCCAGCAGCCAAGATGGAGGACTAGCCCTAACCACAGATACGCAGTATTTT
TRBV14,-,TRBJ2-2,-,CASSPDRERNTGELFF,TGTGCCAGCAGCCCCGACCGGGAGCGCAACACCGGGGAGCTGTTTTTT
TRBV11-2,-,TRBJ2-1,TRBD2,CASSPRSGRIHNEQFF,TGTGCCAGCAGCCCGCGTAGCGGGAGAATTCACAATGAGCAGTTCTTC
TRBV9,-,TRBJ2-3,-,CASSVGGADTQYF,TGTGCCAGCAGCGTAGGGGGGGCAGATACGCAGTATTTT
TRBV29-1,-,TRBJ2-7,TRBD1,CSVVRTGLDYEQYF,TGCAGCGTAGTCCGGACAGGCTTAGACTACGAGCAGTACTTC
TRBV2,-,TRBJ1-4,TRBD1,CASSEGRGTGNEKLFF,TGTGCCAGCAGTGAAGGGAGGGGGACAGGGAATGAAAAACTGTTTTTT
TRBV24-1,-,TRBJ2-2,-,CATSDYLGELFF,TGTGCCACCAGTGATTATCTTGGGGAGCTGTTTTTT